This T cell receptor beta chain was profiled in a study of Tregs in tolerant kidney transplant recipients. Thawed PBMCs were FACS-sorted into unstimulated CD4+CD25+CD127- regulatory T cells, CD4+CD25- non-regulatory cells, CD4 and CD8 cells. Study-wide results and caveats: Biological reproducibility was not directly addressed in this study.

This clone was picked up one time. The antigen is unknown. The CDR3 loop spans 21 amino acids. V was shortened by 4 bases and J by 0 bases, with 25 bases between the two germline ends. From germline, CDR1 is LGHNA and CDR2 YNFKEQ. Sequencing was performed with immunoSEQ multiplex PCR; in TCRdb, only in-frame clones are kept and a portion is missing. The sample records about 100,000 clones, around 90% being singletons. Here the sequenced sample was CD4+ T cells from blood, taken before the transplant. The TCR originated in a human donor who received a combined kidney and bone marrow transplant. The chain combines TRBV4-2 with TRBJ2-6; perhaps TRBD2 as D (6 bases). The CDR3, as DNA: TGTGCCAGCAGCCCCCCCCGCGGCGCGGGGAGGTTGGTCTCTGGGGCCAACGTCCTGACTTTC. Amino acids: CASSPPRGAGRLVSGANVLTF.